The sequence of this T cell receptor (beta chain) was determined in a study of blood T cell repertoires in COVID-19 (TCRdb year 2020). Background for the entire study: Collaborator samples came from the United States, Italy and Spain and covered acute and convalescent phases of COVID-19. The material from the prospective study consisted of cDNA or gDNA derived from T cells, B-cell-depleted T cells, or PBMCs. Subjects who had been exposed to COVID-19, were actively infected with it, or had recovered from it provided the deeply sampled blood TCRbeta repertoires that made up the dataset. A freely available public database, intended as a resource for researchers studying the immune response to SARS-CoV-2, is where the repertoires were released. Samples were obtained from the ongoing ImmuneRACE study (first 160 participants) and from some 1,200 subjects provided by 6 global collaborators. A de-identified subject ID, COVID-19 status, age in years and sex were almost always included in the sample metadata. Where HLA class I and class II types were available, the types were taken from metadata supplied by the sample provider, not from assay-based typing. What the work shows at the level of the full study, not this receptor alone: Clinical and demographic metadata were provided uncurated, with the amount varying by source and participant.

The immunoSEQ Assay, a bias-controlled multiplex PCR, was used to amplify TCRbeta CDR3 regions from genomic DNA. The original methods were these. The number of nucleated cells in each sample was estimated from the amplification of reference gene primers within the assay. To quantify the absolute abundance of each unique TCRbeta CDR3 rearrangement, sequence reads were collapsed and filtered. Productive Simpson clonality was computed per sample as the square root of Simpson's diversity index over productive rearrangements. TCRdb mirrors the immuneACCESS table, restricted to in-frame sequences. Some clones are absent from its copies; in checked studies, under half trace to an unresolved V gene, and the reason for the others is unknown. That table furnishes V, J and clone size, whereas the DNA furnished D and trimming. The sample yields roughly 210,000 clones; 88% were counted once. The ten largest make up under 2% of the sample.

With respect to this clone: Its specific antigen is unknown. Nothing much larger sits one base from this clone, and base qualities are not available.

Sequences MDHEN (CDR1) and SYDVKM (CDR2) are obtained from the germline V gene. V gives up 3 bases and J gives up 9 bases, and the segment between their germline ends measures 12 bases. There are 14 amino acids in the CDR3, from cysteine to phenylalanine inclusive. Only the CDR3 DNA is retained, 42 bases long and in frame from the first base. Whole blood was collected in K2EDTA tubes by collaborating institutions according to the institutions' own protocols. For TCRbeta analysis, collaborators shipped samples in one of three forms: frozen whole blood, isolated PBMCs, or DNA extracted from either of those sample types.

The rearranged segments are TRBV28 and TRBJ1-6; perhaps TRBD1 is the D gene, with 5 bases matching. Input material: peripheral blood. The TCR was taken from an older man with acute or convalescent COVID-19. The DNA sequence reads TGTGCCAGCAGTTTCCACGTCCAGGGTTCACCCCTCCACTTT. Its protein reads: CASSFHVQGSPLHF. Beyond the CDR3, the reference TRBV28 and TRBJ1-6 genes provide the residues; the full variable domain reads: DVKVTQSSRYLVKRTGEKVFLECVQDMDHENMFWYRQDPGLGLRLIYFSYDVKMKEKGDIPEGYSVSREKKERFSLILESASTNQTSMYLCASSFHVQGSPLHFGNGTRLTVT.